One and the same sample provided the 27 T cell receptor beta chains below, sequenced in a study of neurological immune-mediated disorders. TCRdb recomputed calls from the 5' RACE reads with MiXCR, one row per CDR3 protein. The sample shows 55,000 to 70,000 distinct CDR3 sequences, about an eighth of them seen only once. The sequenced material came from PBMCs. The source is a man aged 55-75 years in good health.

This clonotype has ten or more counts. J is TRBJ1-2 and V is TRBV5-1, with 8 nucleotides matching TRBD1. Germline-derived CDR1 and CDR2 are SGHRS and YFSETQ. Trimming removed 4 bases from V and 7 bases from J; junction bases left unmatched: 15. The CDR3 is 16 amino acids. As DNA, the CDR3 is TGCGCCAGCAGCCCCTCTGGGCAGGGGGCGTTTGGTGGCTACACCTTC. This gives the protein CASSPSGQGAFGGYTF.

The J gene is TRBJ2-2, the V gene TRBV25-1; D call uncertain. V shed 6 bases and J shed 1 base, with 15 bases lying between them. The CDR3 length is 16 residues. Germline V gene sequence: CDR1 MGHDK, CDR2 SYGVNS. CDR3 coding DNA: TGTGCCAGCAGCGATCGACATATACTGAACACCGGGGAGCTGTTTTTT. Translation: CASSDRHILNTGELFF. Complete variable domain (other parts from reference TRBV25-1 and TRBJ2-2): EADIYQTPRYLVIGTGKKITLECSQTMGHDKMYWYQQDPGMELHLIHYSYGVNSTEKGDLSSESTVSRIRTEHFPLTLESARPSHTSQYLCASSDRHILNTGELFFGEGSRLTVL.

This clonotype was detected many times. The gene calls are TRBV3-1 and TRBJ2-6; D is uncertain. V was shortened by 2 bases and J by 0 bases, with 8 bases between the two germline ends. The CDR3 has 16 residues. The germline gives CDR1 LGHDT, CDR2 YNNKEL (reference sequence). The CDR3 bases are TGTGCCAGCAGCCAACTAGTAAGCTCTGGGGCCAACGTCCTGACTTTC. It is translated as CASSQLVSSGANVLTF.

V usage is TRBV5-1 and J usage is TRBJ2-3; D call uncertain. The V gene lost 2 bases and the J gene lost 4 bases, with 11 bases spanning the gap. The CDR3 runs 14 residues. Germline loops: CDR1 SGHRS, CDR2 YFSETQ. The CDR3 DNA reads TGCGCCAGCAGCTTCCGCCCCGCCGCAGATACGCAGTATTTT. Translating it yields CASSFRPAADTQYF.

The table lists this clonotype with many counts. This rearrangement joins TRBV27 to TRBJ1-1; TRBD1 matches at 8 bases. In germline, CDR1 is MNHEY, CDR2 SMNVEV (reference sequence). Trimming took 5 bases from V and 0 from J; bases not matched to a gene: 14. This CDR3 is 18 amino acids long. CDR3 nucleotide sequence: TGTGCCAGCAGTGGGACAGGTCTCGGTGCGGGGATGAACACTGAAGCTTTCTTT. Residues: CASSGTGLGAGMNTEAFF.

This clonotype was seen many times. The V call is TRBV13, the J call TRBJ2-2; no clear D gene. Trimming left V 4 bases short and J 8 bases short, with 8 bases between. This CDR3 region has 12 residues. The V gene's germline CDR1 is PRHDT and CDR2 FYEKMQ (reference sequence). DNA of the CDR3: TGTGCCAGCAGCTCCCGCCAAGGGGAGCTGTTTTTT. Translated: CASSSRQGELFF. Variable domain in full (rest from reference TRBV13 and TRBJ2-2): AAGVIQSPRHLIKEKRETATLKCYPIPRHDTVYWYQQGPGQDPQFLISFYEKMQSDKGSIPDRFSAQQFSDYHSELNMSSLELGDSALYFCASSSRQGELFFGEGSRLTVL.

The sample holds many counts of this clonotype. The chain has TRBV9 and TRBJ2-5, with 10 positions matching TRBD2. Germline loops: CDR1 SGDLS, CDR2 YYNGEE. There are 19 residues in the CDR3. The V gene end was trimmed by 4 bases and the J gene end by 1 base; junction bases not matched to a gene: 16. DNA for the CDR3: TGTGCCAGCAGCCCGAGAGGGTCACTAGCGGGGTTCTTCCAAGAGACCCAGTACTTC. Its protein product is CASSPRGSLAGFFQETQYF.

This clonotype has at least ten counts. The CDR3 sequence: CSASALWGRDKNIQYF. The CDR3 DNA reads as TGCAGTGCTAGTGCCCTTTGGGGGCGGGACAAAAACATTCAGTACTTC. The chain links TRBV20-1 to TRBJ2-4; D may match TRBD1 or TRBD2 (6 bases each). Between the trimmed V and J ends, which lost 3 bases and 3 bases, there was a span of 18 bases. Germline assignment: CDR1 DFQATT and CDR2 SNEGSKA (reference sequence). The CDR3 totals 16 residues.

This clonotype was picked up many times. The chain has TRBV4-2 and TRBJ1-3; the D is unclear. The CDR3 is made up of 17 amino acids. Trimming took 0 bases from V and 0 from J, leaving 12 bases between them. The germline gives CDR1 LGHNA, CDR2 YNFKEQ. Here the CDR3 DNA reads TGTGCCAGCAGCCAAGATTTCGGCGGAGGCTCTGGAAACACCATATATTTT. This translates into CASSQDFGGGSGNTIYF.

In this sample, this clonotype turned up a few times. The chain has TRBV20-1 and TRBJ2-5; possibly TRBD2 for D (5 bases). CDR1 is DFQATT, CDR2 SNEGSKA, per germline (reference sequence). With 4 bases removed from V and 5 bases from J, the gap between germline ends came to 17 bases. This CDR3 comprises 14 residues. Written as DNA, the CDR3 is TGCAGTGCTACGGGGATTGCCTCCCCGGAGACCCAGTACTTC. This sequence encodes CSATGIASPETQYF.

This clonotype has ten or more counts. The V and J genes are TRBV12-3 or TRBV12-4 and TRBJ1-2; D might be TRBD1 (6 bases). The CDR3 runs 13 residues. Trimming left V 5 bases short and J 4 bases short, with 11 bases between. The chain's CDR3 is CASSLLDSYGYTF. The CDR3 DNA reads as TGTGCCAGCAGTCTCTTGGACAGCTATGGCTACACCTTC.

This sequence joins TRBV29-1 and TRBJ2-3, with no clear D. The CDR3 is 9 amino acids. The germline V and J ends were trimmed by 3 bases and 14 bases, with 9 bases remaining between them. Germline CDR1 SQVTM, CDR2 ANQGSEA. The CDR3 DNA sequence: TGCAGCGTTGAGCCCGGGCTGTATTTT. Its protein is CSVEPGLYF.

This clonotype was seen repeatedly, ten times or more. This sequence joins TRBV10-3 and TRBJ1-5; D ambiguous. This CDR3 region has 14 residues. V was clipped by 8 bases and J by 9 bases, with 20 bases between them. The V gene's germline CDR1 is ENHRY and CDR2 SYGVKD. CDR3 sequence reads: CAIAPLGEGRPQHF. Written as DNA, the CDR3 is TGTGCCATCGCCCCCTTGGGCGAGGGTAGGCCCCAGCATTTT.

In its sample, this clonotype was seen many times. This chain uses TRBV3-1 with TRBJ1-6; no reliable D call. V lost 6 bases and J lost 5, with 8 bases in between. From germline, CDR1 is LGHDT and CDR2 YNNKEL (reference sequence). The CDR3 spans 13 residues. The CDR3 protein is CASRGVDNSPLHF. CDR3 coding DNA: TGTGCCAGCAGGGGCGTGGATAATTCACCCCTCCACTTT. Using reference TRBV3-1 and TRBJ1-6 for the parts outside the CDR3, the full variable domain is DTAVSQTPKYLVTQMGNDKSIKCEQNLGHDTMYWYKQDSKKFLKIMFSYNNKELIINETVPNRFSPKSPDKAHLNLHINSLELGDSAVYFCASRGVDNSPLHFGNGTRLTVT.

Many counts were recorded for this clonotype. This chain joins TRBV28 and TRBJ2-2, with D hard to call. V dropped 3 bases and J dropped 4 bases, with 15 bases sitting between them. Germline assignment: CDR1 MDHEN and CDR2 SYDVKM. The CDR3 contains 16 residues. The CDR3 loop is CASSFVPLKTTGELFF. The CDR3, as DNA: TGTGCCAGCAGTTTCGTGCCCCTGAAAACCACCGGGGAGCTGTTTTTT.

This clonotype has more than one count but fewer than ten. V usage is TRBV5-1 and J usage is TRBJ2-5; 10 bases agree with TRBD2. Germline CDR1 and CDR2: SGHRS and YFSETQ. J lost 4 bases, V lost 5 bases, and 8 bases had no gene match. CDR3 size: 15 residues. The CDR3 protein is CASRYGPSGGETQYF. The CDR3 DNA sequence: TGCGCCAGCAGATATGGCCCTAGCGGGGGAGAGACCCAGTACTTC.

The V call is TRBV6-6, the J call TRBJ2-5; D is perhaps TRBD2 (5 bases). Looked up from germline, CDR1 is MNHNY and CDR2 is SVGAGI (reference sequence). The CDR3 length is 14 residues. V was trimmed by 2 bases and J by 1 base, leaving 8 bases between them. CDR3: CASSYGAVQETQYF. The CDR3 DNA reads as TGTGCCAGCAGTTACGGAGCGGTCCAAGAGACCCAGTACTTC.

This clonotype was seen repeatedly, ten times or more. The V and J genes are TRBV12-3 or TRBV12-4 and TRBJ2-3, with D uncertain. V lost 1 base and J lost 0, with 8 bases in between. The CDR3 loop spans 15 amino acids. CDR3 sequence: CASSLEGTSTDTQYF. DNA for the CDR3: TGTGCCAGCAGTTTAGAGGGCACCAGCACAGATACGCAGTATTTT.

Many counts were recorded for this clonotype. J is TRBJ2-5 and V is TRBV28, with unresolved D. The length of the CDR3 is 15 residues. V was pared by 3 bases and J by 4 bases, with 15 bases between. The germline V gene encodes CDR1 MDHEN and CDR2 SYDVKM. CDR3 loop: CASSFLVDIPETQYF. In nucleotides, the CDR3 is TGTGCCAGCAGTTTCCTCGTTGACATTCCAGAGACCCAGTACTTC.

In this sample, this clonotype turned up many times. The chain links TRBV4-2 to TRBJ1-5; D call uncertain. V lost 0 bases to trimming and J lost 6 bases, with 6 bases between them. The CDR3 has 13 residues. Per the germline V gene, CDR1 is LGHNA and CDR2 is YNFKEQ. CDR3 region: CASSQETFQPQHF. As DNA, the CDR3 is TGTGCCAGCAGCCAAGAAACGTTTCAGCCCCAGCATTTT.

This clonotype was seen ten or more times. V usage is TRBV4-3 and J usage is TRBJ1-1, with D possibly being TRBD1 (6 bases). The germline V and J ends were trimmed by 6 bases and 2 bases, with 10 bases remaining between them. CDR1 and CDR2 (germline): LGHNA, YSLEER. The length of the CDR3 is 13 residues. The CDR3 spells CASRDSGNTEAFF. The CDR3 DNA sequence: TGCGCCAGCAGGGACAGCGGCAACACTGAAGCTTTCTTT.

There are many counts of this clonotype. This chain uses TRBV29-1 with TRBJ1-1; 7 positions agree with TRBD1. CDR3 length: 12 residues. The germline gives CDR1 SQVTM, CDR2 ANQGSEA. V was clipped by 7 bases and J by 0 bases; unmatched bases: 2. The CDR3 DNA reads TGCAGCGGAGGGGGCTTGAACACTGAAGCTTTCTTT. It translates to CSGGGLNTEAFF.

This clonotype was detected many times. The CDR3 DNA follows: TGTGCCAGCAGCCTCCGGGACCAAGAGACCCAGTACTTC. Its protein is CASSLRDQETQYF. The chain links TRBV6-6 to TRBJ2-5; D is unclear. CDR1 and CDR2 from the germline V gene are MNHNY and SVGAGI (reference sequence). Trimming removed 6 bases from V and 0 bases from J, with 8 bases in between. The CDR3 is made up of 13 amino acids.

Ten or more counts support this clonotype. The chain employs TRBV25-1 and TRBJ2-7, with 8 bases identical to TRBD2. Per germline, CDR1 MGHDK and CDR2 SYGVNS. Losses at the gene ends were 6 bases for V and 0 bases for J; bases not matched to a gene: 4. The CDR3 loop spans 14 amino acids. The CDR3 reads CASRWRGDSYEQYF. CDR3 sequence (DNA): TGTGCCAGCAGATGGCGGGGGGACTCCTACGAGCAGTACTTC.

This clonotype was counted many times. V is TRBV12-3 or TRBV12-4 and J is TRBJ1-5; the D gene is possibly TRBD1 (5 bases). The CDR3 loop spans 15 amino acids. The V end was cut by 5 bases, the J end by 1 base, with 12 bases between. The CDR3 DNA reads TGTGCCAGCAGTCCGGGGGGGTTAAGCAATCAGCCCCAGCATTTT. It encodes CASSPGGLSNQPQHF.

This clonotype was recorded at least ten times. The chain is built from TRBV5-6 and TRBJ1-5; D gene uncertain. This CDR3 is built from 12 residues. From germline, CDR1 is SGHDT and CDR2 YYEEEE. Trimming took 3 bases from V and 7 from J, leaving 8 bases between them. DNA for the CDR3: TGTGCCAGCAGCTCCTTGGGGCAGCCCCAGCATTTT. Translation: CASSSLGQPQHF. Full variable domain (remainder filled in from reference TRBV5-6 and TRBJ1-5): DAGVTQSPTHLIKTRGQQVTLRCSPKSGHDTVSWYQQALGQGPQFIFQYYEEEERQRGNFPDRFSGHQFPNYSSELNVNALLLGDSALYLCASSSLGQPQHFGDGTRLSIL.

Ten or more counts support this clonotype. This chain joins TRBV10-3 and TRBJ2-3; 7 bases align to TRBD2. Germline V gene data show CDR1 as ENHRY and CDR2 as SYGVKD. The CDR3 is 14 residues long. V was pared by 8 bases and J by 2 bases, with 7 bases of the junction left unmatched. In nucleotides, the CDR3 is TGTGCCATCGGGGGGGATTCTTCCACAGATACGCAGTATTTT. Translating gives CAIGGDSSTDTQYF.